The table lists the clone carrying this T cell receptor beta chain with many counts. From germline, CDR1 is SGHTA and CDR2 FQGNSA. This CDR3 has 14 residues. V lost 2 bases and J 0 bases, leaving 7 bases between the germline ends. RNA extraction was followed by reverse transcription into cDNA, which acted as the sequencing template. The repertoire was sequenced with immunoSEQ multiplex PCR; TCRdb's copy has only in-frame clones and lacks some. The top ten clones hold about 2.4% of a sample with roughly 200,000 clones, roughly two fifths of them seen once. Treatment given: oral pan-JAK inhibitor, 5-10 mg twice daily. The source of the sample is a study of CD8+ T cells in alopecia areata.

The receptor was derived from a human donor with alopecia areata. The chain links TRBV7-2 to TRBJ1-1, with no clear D. The sequenced sample was CD4+ T cells sorted from blood, obtained around week 36, from a patient treated with tofacitinib. This CDR3 reads CASSLWSVNTEAFF. CDR3 nucleotides: TGTGCCAGCAGCTTATGGTCAGTGAACACTGAAGCTTTCTTT.